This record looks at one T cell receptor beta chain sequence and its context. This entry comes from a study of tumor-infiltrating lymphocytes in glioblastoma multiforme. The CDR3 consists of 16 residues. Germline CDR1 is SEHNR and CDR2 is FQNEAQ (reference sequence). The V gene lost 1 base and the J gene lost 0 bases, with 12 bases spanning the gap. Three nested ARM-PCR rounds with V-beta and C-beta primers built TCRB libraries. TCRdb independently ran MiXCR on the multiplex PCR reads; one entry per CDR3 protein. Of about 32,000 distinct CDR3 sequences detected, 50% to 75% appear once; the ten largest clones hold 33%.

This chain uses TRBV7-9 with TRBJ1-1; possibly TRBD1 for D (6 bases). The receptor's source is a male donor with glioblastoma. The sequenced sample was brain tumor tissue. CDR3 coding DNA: TGTGCCAGCAGCTTAGGACAGGAACCCCTGAACACTGAAGCTTTCTTT. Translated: CASSLGQEPLNTEAFF. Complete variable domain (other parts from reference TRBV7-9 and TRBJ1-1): DTGVSQNPRHKITKRGQNVTFRCDPISEHNRLYWYRQTLGQGPEFLTYFQNEAQLEKSRLLSDRFSAERPKGSFSTLEIQRTEQGDSAMYLCASSLGQEPLNTEAFFGQGTRLTVV.